Following are 9 T cell receptor beta chains from one sample sequenced in a study of blood T cells in healthy people across ages. The use of a sample-barcoded 5' primer and a J-beta primer mix characterized a second PCR of roughly 6 to 11 cycles. TCRdb redid the calling of the 5' RACE reads with MiXCR, one entry per CDR3 protein. The sample includes hundreds of thousands of distinct CDR3 sequences, around half of them seen just once. The sequenced sample was blood. Source of these receptors: a man older than 75 in good health.

This clonotype was observed a handful of times. V usage is TRBV28 and J usage is TRBJ2-7, with 9 nucleotides matching TRBD1. The CDR3 sequence is 17 residues long. J was trimmed by 6 bases and V by 5 bases; bases with no gene match: 17. Per germline, CDR1 MDHEN and CDR2 SYDVKM. CDR3 loop: CASSLPPGQGHWREQYF. The CDR3 DNA reads as TGTGCCAGCAGTCTGCCTCCGGGACAGGGTCATTGGCGCGAGCAGTACTTC.

As regards this clonotype: The junction departs from the called germline gene at one end, perhaps through a read error. The CDR3 DNA sequence: TGTGCCAGCGCGAGGCAGGACACAGGTACGCAGTATTTT. This encodes CASARQDTGTQYF. This rearrangement joins TRBV7-3 to TRBJ2-3; D perhaps matches TRBD1 (5 bases). Looked up from germline, CDR1 is SGHTA and CDR2 is FQGTGA. This CDR3 spans 13 amino acids.

A word on this clonotype: Possible read error: a much larger clone is one base away. V and J are TRBV6-6 and TRBJ2-3; D call uncertain. Per the germline V gene, CDR1 is MNHNY and CDR2 is SVGAGI (reference sequence). V lost 0 bases and J 8 bases, leaving 15 bases between the germline ends. The CDR3 has 15 amino acids. The CDR3 bases are TGTGCCAGCAGTTACTCGCCCCTTGACATTGGTACGCAGTATTTT. Its translation is CASSYSPLDIGTQYF.

The genes are TRBV28 and TRBJ2-1, with 8 nucleotides matching TRBD1. The CDR3 is made up of 15 amino acids. With 8 bases clipped from V and 8 bases from J, the junction kept 14 bases outside the gene matches. Germline V CDR1 and CDR2: MDHEN, SYDVKM. CDR3 amino acids: CASGPLDRAVDEQFF. DNA of the CDR3: TGTGCCAGCGGGCCCCTGGACAGGGCAGTCGATGAGCAGTTCTTC.

In this sample, this clonotype turned up once. Possible read error: a much larger clone is one base away. The gene calls are TRBV29-1 and TRBJ2-1, with D perhaps matching TRBD2 (6 bases). The CDR3 loop spans 12 amino acids. Germline assignment: CDR1 SQVTM and CDR2 ANQGSEA. The CDR3: CSAETPGTQQFF. CDR3 DNA: TGCAGCGCTGAAACGCCCGGGACTCAGCAGTTCTTC.

This clonotype was detected only a few times. J is TRBJ2-7 and V is TRBV7-2; D tentatively reads TRBD1 or TRBD2 (5 bases each). This CDR3 spans 13 amino acids. Per the germline V gene, CDR1 is SGHTA and CDR2 is FQGNSA. V lost 5 bases to trimming and J lost 4 bases, with 12 bases between them. CDR3 coding DNA: TGTGCCAGCAGCGTGGGACGGAGTTACGAGCAGTACTTC. It encodes CASSVGRSYEQYF. Combining the CDR3 with reference TRBV7-2 and TRBJ2-7 gives the whole variable domain GAGVSQSPSNKVTEKGKDVELRCDPISGHTALYWYRQSLGQGLEFLIYFQGNSAPDKSGLPSDRFSAERTGGSVSTLTIQRTQQEDSAVYLCASSVGRSYEQYFGPGTRLTVT.

The gene calls are TRBV5-5 and TRBJ1-1, with 7 bases fitting TRBD1. Germline trimming cut 2 bases from V and 4 bases from J; bases unmatched to any gene: 8. The CDR3 is 15 residues long. Germline lookup yields CDR1 SGHKS and CDR2 YYEKEE (reference sequence). The DNA for the CDR3 is TGTGCCAGCAGCTTAACGACAGGGTTTGGCACTGAAGCTTTCTTT. Its protein product is CASSLTTGFGTEAFF.

This clonotype was detected only a few times. The chain is built from TRBV12-3 or TRBV12-4 and TRBJ2-5; maybe TRBD2 (5 bases). The CDR3 runs 13 residues. V lost 6 bases and J 2 bases, leaving 10 bases between the germline ends. DNA of the CDR3: TGTGCCAGCAGCCGGGGTTCTCAAGAGACCCAGTACTTC. This sequence encodes CASSRGSQETQYF.

The V and J genes are TRBV7-9 and TRBJ1-2; D might be TRBD1 (5 bases). Trimming took 1 base from V and 4 from J, leaving 16 bases between them. This CDR3 is 16 amino acids long. From germline, CDR1 is SEHNR and CDR2 FQNEAQ (reference sequence). CDR3 loop: CASSLGGEGEVYGYTF. Here the CDR3 DNA reads TGTGCCAGCAGCTTAGGGGGCGAAGGGGAAGTCTATGGCTACACCTTC.